A selection of T cell receptor beta chains follows, all from one sample in a study of blood T cell repertoires in COVID-19. Assay used: immunoSEQ multiplex PCR; TCRdb lists only in-frame clones, some missing. The table records around 150,000 clones, around four fifths of them present only once. The specimen was PBMCs or T cells enriched from blood (not recorded which). Source of these receptors: a woman in her thirties or forties who had recovered from COVID-19. Each CDR3 is given with its conserved first and last residue. Each record gives: D gene, clone size, V gene, J gene, CDR3 DNA, CDR3 protein. A D gene is named only where the DNA matches it firmly. Clone size is given for some rows only: seen once, a few or many times, or a class if the clone is expanded.

D: .
size: .
V: TRBV19
J: TRBJ1-5
DNA: TGTGCCAGTAGTAGGCAGACTGATCAGCCCCAGCATTTT
CDR3: CASSRQTDQPQHF

D: TRBD1
size: .
V: TRBV7-9
J: TRBJ1-1
DNA: TGTGCCAGCAGCTTAGTCAGGGGGGCTTTCTTT
CDR3: CASSLVRGAFF

D: TRBD2
size: .
V: TRBV7-9
J: TRBJ2-3
DNA: TGTGCCAGCAGCCCGACTAGCGGGAGTAGTACAGATACGCAGTATTTT
CDR3: CASSPTSGSSTDTQYF

D: .
size: once
V: TRBV30
J: TRBJ2-7
DNA: TGTGCCTGGACTCTCGGGGGGCCCTCCTACGAGCAGTACTTC
CDR3: CAWTLGGPSYEQYF

D: .
size: .
V: TRBV6-4
J: TRBJ2-1
DNA: TGTGCCAGCAGAGAGGACAAGAGCTCCTACAATGAGCAGTTCTTC
CDR3: CASREDKSSYNEQFF

D: TRBD1
size: .
V: TRBV12-3/TRBV12-4
J: TRBJ1-6
DNA: TGTGCCAGCAGGGGGACAGGGGATTCACCCCTCCACTTT
CDR3: CASRGTGDSPLHF

D: TRBD1
size: .
V: TRBV2
J: TRBJ1-4
DNA: TGTGCCAGCAGTGAGATTATGCCAGGGGGCGAAGAAAAACTGTTTTTT
CDR3: CASSEIMPGGEEKLFF

D: TRBD2
size: .
V: TRBV9
J: TRBJ2-1
DNA: TGTGCCAGCAGCTTTGAGTTAGCGGGCAATGAGCAGTTCTTC
CDR3: CASSFELAGNEQFF

D: .
size: few
V: TRBV29-1
J: TRBJ2-5
DNA: TGCAGCGTTGACCCGGGGGTACTCCAAGAGACCCAGTACTTC
CDR3: CSVDPGVLQETQYF

D: TRBD1
size: .
V: TRBV3-1/TRBV3-2
J: TRBJ2-1
DNA: TGTGCCAGCAGCCAAGATAAGGGGGACAGATTCTCCTACAATGAGCAGTTCTTC
CDR3: CASSQDKGDRFSYNEQFF

D: .
size: .
V: TRBV2
J: TRBJ2-7
DNA: TGTGCCAGCGTACCAGGATCGGGGGTATACGAGCAGTACTTC
CDR3: CASVPGSGVYEQYF

D: TRBD1
size: .
V: TRBV7-9
J: TRBJ2-3
DNA: TGTGCCAGCAGCCCCGTTCGACAGGGCTGGACAGATACGCAGTATTTT
CDR3: CASSPVRQGWTDTQYF

D: TRBD1
size: few
V: TRBV5-4
J: TRBJ2-5
DNA: TGTGCCAGCAGCTTTTCACAGGGGTTGGGGGCTCAAGAGACCCAGTACTTC
CDR3: CASSFSQGLGAQETQYF

D: .
size: .
V: TRBV19
J: TRBJ2-1
DNA: TGTGCCAGTAGTATGGAGCCGGATTACAATGAGCAGTTCTTC
CDR3: CASSMEPDYNEQFF

D: TRBD1
size: .
V: TRBV2
J: TRBJ1-5
DNA: TGTGCCAGCAGCCCCGGGACAGGGGTTCAGCCCCAGCATTTT
CDR3: CASSPGTGVQPQHF

D: TRBD1
size: .
V: TRBV2
J: TRBJ1-2
DNA: TGTGCCAGCAGTGAAGAGGCAGGGGGCTACGGCTACACCTTC
CDR3: CASSEEAGGYGYTF

D: .
size: once
V: TRBV9
J: TRBJ2-1
DNA: TGTGCCAGCAGCGTAGCAGGCAATGAGCAGTTCTTC
CDR3: CASSVAGNEQFF

D: .
size: few
V: TRBV5-6
J: TRBJ1-2
DNA: TGTGCCAGCAGCTTGGGTTCGGTCCTCCGCGGCTACACCTTC
CDR3: CASSLGSVLRGYTF

D: .
size: once
V: TRBV29-1
J: TRBJ1-3
DNA: TGCAGCGTTGAATTTAGCTCTGGAAACACCATATATTTT
CDR3: CSVEFSSGNTIYF

D: .
size: .
V: TRBV5-5
J: TRBJ2-3
DNA: TGTGCCAGCAGCCCGTACGGGGCAGGGGCAGACACAGATACGCAGTATTTT
CDR3: CASSPYGAGADTDTQYF

D: .
size: .
V: TRBV6-1
J: TRBJ1-1
DNA: TGTGCCAGCAGTGAAGGGTGGGACTTCATGAACACTGAAGCTTTCTTT
CDR3: CASSEGWDFMNTEAFF

D: .
size: .
V: TRBV7-2
J: TRBJ2-3
DNA: TGTGCCAGCAGAACCGGGTCCTACACTGGAGATACGCAGTATTTT
CDR3: CASRTGSYTGDTQYF

D: .
size: .
V: TRBV21-1
J: TRBJ1-2
DNA: TGTGCCAGCAGCACAAAAAGAGGACCTCGGGATTCCAACTATGGCTACACCTTC
CDR3: CASSTKRGPRDSNYGYTF

D: .
size: .
V: TRBV28
J: TRBJ1-4
DNA: TGTGCCAGCACCCTGGGGGGGACGGCTGCAACTAATGAAAAACTGTTTTTT
CDR3: CASTLGGTAATNEKLFF

D: .
size: .
V: TRBV7-3
J: TRBJ2-7
DNA: TGTGCCAGCAGTCGGAAATTTCCCCACACTACCTACGAGCAGTACTTC
CDR3: CASSRKFPHTTYEQYF

D: TRBD1
size: .
V: TRBV27
J: TRBJ2-3
DNA: TGTGCCAGCAGCCAGGGACAGAGCGTTGAGAATACGCAGTATTTT
CDR3: CASSQGQSVENTQYF

D: .
size: .
V: TRBV5-5
J: TRBJ2-7
DNA: TGTGCCAGCAGCTTGAGAGTTTACGGGCAGTACTTC
CDR3: CASSLRVYGQYF

D: TRBD2
size: .
V: TRBV5-1
J: TRBJ2-3
DNA: TGCGCCAGCAGCTTGGGGGGGGGAGGGCCAGATACGCAGTATTTT
CDR3: CASSLGGGGPDTQYF

D: TRBD1
size: .
V: TRBV19
J: TRBJ1-2
DNA: TGTGCCAGTAGTACCCGACAGGGGTACTATGGCTACACCTTC
CDR3: CASSTRQGYYGYTF

D: TRBD1
size: .
V: TRBV5-1
J: TRBJ2-1
DNA: TGCGCCAGCAGCTCGACAGGGGGCCACAATGAGCAGTTCTTC
CDR3: CASSSTGGHNEQFF

D: .
size: .
V: TRBV7-9
J: TRBJ2-7
DNA: TGTGCCAGCAGCTTTCTCGTTCAGGCGAGCTCCTACGAGCAGTACTTC
CDR3: CASSFLVQASSYEQYF

D: .
size: .
V: TRBV19
J: TRBJ2-1
DNA: TGTGCCAGTAGTATCACAGGGGGGGTTAACAATGAGCAGTTCTTC
CDR3: CASSITGGVNNEQFF

D: TRBD1
size: .
V: TRBV9
J: TRBJ2-7
DNA: TGTGCCAGCAGCTTCGGGACAGGGCCTGGCGAGCAGTACTTC
CDR3: CASSFGTGPGEQYF

D: TRBD1
size: .
V: TRBV9
J: TRBJ2-7
DNA: TGTGCCAGCAGCCCTCAGGGACAGGGATACGAGCAGTACTTC
CDR3: CASSPQGQGYEQYF

D: TRBD1
size: .
V: TRBV29-1
J: TRBJ2-6
DNA: TGCAGCGTTACAGGGGCTGGGGCCAACGTCCTGACTTTC
CDR3: CSVTGAGANVLTF

D: .
size: .
V: TRBV7-8
J: TRBJ1-2
DNA: TGTGCCAGCAGCCCCGCCGGAGGTAACAGTGGCTACACCTTC
CDR3: CASSPAGGNSGYTF

D: .
size: .
V: TRBV3-1/TRBV3-2
J: TRBJ2-1
DNA: TGTGCCAGCAGCCCTCGGGAGTTAGGGCAGTTCTTC
CDR3: CASSPRELGQFF

D: .
size: .
V: TRBV7-9
J: TRBJ2-5
DNA: TGTGCCAGCAGTCAAGCGGAGCAGACCCAGTACTTC
CDR3: CASSQAEQTQYF

D: TRBD1
size: few
V: TRBV5-1
J: TRBJ2-7
DNA: TGCGCCACCGCTCTCAAACAGGGGAAAAATTCTTACGAGCAGTACTTC
CDR3: CATALKQGKNSYEQYF

D: TRBD1
size: .
V: TRBV5-5
J: TRBJ2-3
DNA: TGTGCCAGCAGCTTGGCGATGGGACAGGGAGATACGCAGTATTTT
CDR3: CASSLAMGQGDTQYF

D: .
size: .
V: TRBV9
J: TRBJ1-5
DNA: TGTGCCAGCAGCGCCGGGGGAGGGTCAAATCAGCCCCAGCATTTT
CDR3: CASSAGGGSNQPQHF

D: .
size: .
V: TRBV5-1
J: TRBJ1-2
DNA: TGCGCCAGCAGCGCAAGGACAGTCGGGTATGGCTACACCTTC
CDR3: CASSARTVGYGYTF

D: .
size: once
V: TRBV7-2
J: TRBJ1-5
DNA: TGTGCCAGCAGCGGGAGGGATCAGCCCCAGCATTTT
CDR3: CASSGRDQPQHF

D: .
size: .
V: TRBV9
J: TRBJ1-3
DNA: TGTGCCAGCAGCCCACAGGGAGTCTCTGGAAACACCATATATTTT
CDR3: CASSPQGVSGNTIYF

D: TRBD1
size: few
V: TRBV24-1
J: TRBJ2-3
DNA: TGTGCCACCAGTGATGGCACGACAGGGGCCGCAGATACGCAGTATTTT
CDR3: CATSDGTTGAADTQYF

D: TRBD1
size: .
V: TRBV6-7
J: TRBJ2-5
DNA: TGTGCCAGCAGTTATGGGCAGGGGGCGGATGACCGGGAGACCCAGTACTTC
CDR3: CASSYGQGADDRETQYF

D: .
size: .
V: TRBV24-1
J: TRBJ2-2
DNA: TGTGCCACCAGTGAACCGGACGGGAAAAGAAGCGGGGAGCTGTTTTTT
CDR3: CATSEPDGKRSGELFF

D: .
size: .
V: TRBV30
J: TRBJ1-6
DNA: TGTGCCTGCCCGGCGGGGGGTTGGAATTCACCCCTCCACTTT
CDR3: CACPAGGWNSPLHF

D: TRBD2
size: once
V: TRBV6-5
J: TRBJ2-7
DNA: TGTGCCAGCAGTTGGGGACTAGTATACGAGCAGTACTTC
CDR3: CASSWGLVYEQYF

D: .
size: .
V: TRBV4-1
J: TRBJ1-1
DNA: TGCGCCAGCAGCCAAGATGGCAGGGGTGGCACTGAAGCTTTCTTT
CDR3: CASSQDGRGGTEAFF

D: .
size: .
V: TRBV4-1
J: TRBJ2-2
DNA: TGCGCCAGCAGCCAAGTAAACTCCCCCGGGGAGCTGTTTTTT
CDR3: CASSQVNSPGELFF

D: TRBD2
size: .
V: TRBV7-8
J: TRBJ2-3
DNA: TGTGCCAGCAGCCAATCATTATGGGAGGGAAAAACCTTT
CDR3: CASSQSLWEGKTF

D: .
size: once
V: TRBV6-1
J: TRBJ2-7
DNA: TGTGCCAGCAGTGAGCGGGTCTACGAGCAGTACTTC
CDR3: CASSERVYEQYF

D: TRBD2
size: .
V: TRBV6-2/TRBV6-3
J: TRBJ2-3
DNA: TGTGCCAGCAGTTACTCAGCACTAGCGCCCACTTCTAGAGATACGCGGTATTTT
CDR3: CASSYSALAPTSRDTRYF

D: .
size: .
V: TRBV6-5
J: TRBJ1-1
DNA: TGTGCCAGCAGAGAGGGAAGGGTCACTGAAGCTTTCTTT
CDR3: CASREGRVTEAFF

D: TRBD1
size: .
V: TRBV11-2
J: TRBJ1-1
DNA: TGTGCCAGCAGCTATGGACAGGGGACCAACACTGAAGCTTTCTTT
CDR3: CASSYGQGTNTEAFF

D: TRBD2
size: once
V: TRBV5-6
J: TRBJ2-2
DNA: TGTGCCAGCAGCTGGGGACTAGCGGGAGGCACCGGGGAGCTGTTTTTT
CDR3: CASSWGLAGGTGELFF

D: .
size: .
V: TRBV4-1
J: TRBJ2-5
DNA: TGCGCCAGCAGCCAAGGGTTAACAGGGAGCGACGAGACCCAGTACTTC
CDR3: CASSQGLTGSDETQYF

D: .
size: few
V: TRBV7-9
J: TRBJ1-2
DNA: TGTGCCAGCAGCTTAAACGAGGGCAGCTCCTATGGCTACACCTTC
CDR3: CASSLNEGSSYGYTF

D: .
size: few
V: TRBV18
J: TRBJ2-1
DNA: TGTGCCAGCTCACCAGTGATGGAGCCCCATGAGCAGTTCTTC
CDR3: CASSPVMEPHEQFF